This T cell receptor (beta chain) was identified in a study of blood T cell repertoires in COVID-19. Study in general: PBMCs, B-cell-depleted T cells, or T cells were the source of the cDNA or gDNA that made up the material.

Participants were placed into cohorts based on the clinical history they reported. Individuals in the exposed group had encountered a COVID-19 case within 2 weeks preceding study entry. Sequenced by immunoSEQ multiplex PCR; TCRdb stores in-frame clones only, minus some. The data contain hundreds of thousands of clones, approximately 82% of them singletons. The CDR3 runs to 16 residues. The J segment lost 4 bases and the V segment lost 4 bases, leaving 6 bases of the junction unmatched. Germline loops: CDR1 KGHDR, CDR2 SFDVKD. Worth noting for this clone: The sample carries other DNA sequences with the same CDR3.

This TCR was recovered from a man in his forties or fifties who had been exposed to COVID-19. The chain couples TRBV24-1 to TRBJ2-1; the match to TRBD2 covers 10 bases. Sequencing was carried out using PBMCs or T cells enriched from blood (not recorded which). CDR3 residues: CATSERTSGKYNEQFF. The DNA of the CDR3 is TGTGCCACCAGTGAAAGGACTAGCGGAAAATACAATGAGCAGTTCTTC.